These 14 T cell receptor beta chains came from one sample sequenced in a study of vaccination effects on CD4 cells after COVID-19. Produced via immunoSEQ multiplex PCR; TCRdb's table is partial and in-frame only. The sample consists of under 85,000 clones, approximately 74% of them appearing once. These receptors' antigens are unknown. Expansion of antigen-specific CD4+ T cells with viral peptide pools was carried out by the ViraFEST assay before sequencing. Following culture for about ten days, CD4+ T cells were isolated. The sequencing here drew on CD4+ T cells from PBMCs cultured with HCoV-229E spike peptides, taken before COVID-19 vaccination. The receptors were sampled from a human donor who received a COVID-19 vaccine.

In DNA form, the CDR3 reads TGTGCCAGCAGTGACCTAAGGACTAGCGGGGTGGGTAGAGTGACAGATACGCAGTATTTT. Its protein is CASSDLRTSGVGRVTDTQYF. The chain is built from TRBV2 and TRBJ2-3, with TRBD2 matching 12 bases. The CDR3 has 20 amino acids. J was trimmed by 3 bases and V by 3 bases; bases with no gene match: 16. Germline CDR1 and CDR2: SNHLY and FYNNEI.

The chain uses TRBV28 and TRBJ1-5; TRBD1 aligns across 8 bases. The CDR3 is 15 amino acids. The junction had 13 bases not matched to a gene; V was cut back by 6 bases and J by 9 bases. CDR1 and CDR2 from the germline V gene are MDHEN and SYDVKM. The CDR3 bases are TGTGCCAGCAGCCCGGGACAGGCCCCTGATCGGCCCCAGCATTTT. It encodes CASSPGQAPDRPQHF.

This clone was picked up a small number of times. The chain joins TRBV9 to TRBJ1-1; TRBD1 matches 7 bases. Germline CDR1 is SGDLS and CDR2 is YYNGEE. V was clipped by 0 bases and J by 1 base; unmatched bases: 3. The CDR3 loop spans 15 amino acids. The chain's CDR3 is CASSVEGGRNTEAFF. CDR3 nucleotide sequence: TGTGCCAGCAGCGTAGAAGGGGGCAGGAACACTGAAGCTTTCTTT.

CDR3 sequence reads: CASSLLWAEGYTF. The CDR3 nucleotides read TGTGCCAGCAGCCTACTTTGGGCGGAGGGCTACACCTTC. This rearrangement joins TRBV14 to TRBJ1-2; D not certain. CDR1 SGHDN and CDR2 FVKESK come from the germline V gene. This CDR3 is built from 13 residues. V lost 4 bases and J lost 8, with 14 bases in between.

The rearrangement uses TRBV7-2 and TRBJ1-2; tentatively, D is TRBD1 (6 bases). The CDR3 length is 14 residues. Germline loops: CDR1 SGHTA, CDR2 FQGNSA. Trimming cost V 4 bases and J 2 bases, with 11 bases left between them. The CDR3 reads CASSSQQGNYGYTF. Written as DNA, the CDR3 is TGTGCCAGCAGCTCTCAACAGGGAAACTATGGCTACACCTTC. The full variable domain, in which reference TRBV7-2 and TRBJ1-2 provide the parts outside the CDR3, is GAGVSQSPSNKVTEKGKDVELRCDPISGHTALYWYRQSLGQGLEFLIYFQGNSAPDKSGLPSDRFSAERTGGSVSTLTIQRTQQEDSAVYLCASSSQQGNYGYTFGSGTRLTVV.

The rearrangement uses TRBV30 and TRBJ2-2; 10 nucleotides align to TRBD1. CDR1 is GTSNPN, CDR2 SVGIG, per germline (reference sequence). Trimming cost V 2 bases and J 3 bases; bases outside gene matches: 3. The CDR3 length is 15 residues. The CDR3, as DNA: TGTGCCTGGAGTTGGACAGGGGGAGACACCGGGGAGCTGTTTTTT. Protein product: CAWSWTGGDTGELFF.

The V gene is TRBV5-6, the J gene TRBJ2-1; 9 bases agree with TRBD2. The CDR3 runs to 15 residues. Germline V gene sequence: CDR1 SGHDT, CDR2 YYEEEE. Trimming removed 4 bases from V and 3 bases from J; junction bases left unmatched: 5. CDR3 in DNA: TGTGCCAGCAGCAATAGCGGGGGCAACTACAATGAGCAGTTCTTC. Translated, it gives CASSNSGGNYNEQFF.

The chain is built from TRBV19 and TRBJ2-1; D ambiguous. Germline V gene lookup returns CDR1 LNHDA and CDR2 SQIVND (reference sequence). This CDR3 region has 16 residues. V lost 3 bases and J 0 bases, leaving 12 bases between the germline ends. CDR3 nucleotide sequence: TGTGCCAGTAGTATTCCACAGCTACCCTCCTACAATGAGCAGTTCTTC. Its protein is CASSIPQLPSYNEQFF.

The chain couples TRBV5-8 to TRBJ2-3; D perhaps matches TRBD2 (7 bases). The CDR3 covers 17 residues. CDR1 is SGHTS, CDR2 YDEGEE, per germline. Deletions cut 7 bases from V and 0 bases from J, with 21 bases between. CDR3 sequence reads: CASPVQWGGPSTDTQYF. DNA for the CDR3: TGTGCCAGCCCAGTGCAGTGGGGGGGGCCTAGCACAGATACGCAGTATTTT.

V usage is TRBV7-2 and J usage is TRBJ1-1, with unresolved D. The CDR3 length is 13 residues. Germline V gene data show CDR1 as SGHTA and CDR2 as FQGNSA. Trimming took off 4 bases at V and 1 base at J, with 7 bases between the two ends. The CDR3 region has the DNA TGTGCCAGCAGCTACGTACAGAACACTGAAGCTTTCTTT. Translated: CASSYVQNTEAFF.

The rearrangement links TRBV2 to TRBJ2-2, with TRBD1 as a possible D gene (6 bases). Per the germline V gene, CDR1 is SNHLY and CDR2 is FYNNEI. The V and J ends lost 9 bases and 0 bases respectively, with 8 bases between them. The CDR3 covers 13 residues. CDR3 DNA sequence: TGTGCCAGTGGGACAACGAACACCGGGGAGCTGTTTTTT. Translated: CASGTTNTGELFF.

This chain uses TRBV6-2 or TRBV6-3 with TRBJ2-5; D is unclear. The CDR3 sequence is 14 residues long. The V gene lost 5 bases and the J gene lost 5 bases, with 15 bases spanning the gap. Germline V lookup: CDR1 MNHEY, CDR2 SVGEGT. CDR3 nucleotides: TGTGCCAGCAGTCGGCAGGTGGTTCAGGAGACCCAGTACTTC. It specifies CASSRQVVQETQYF.

The chain is built from TRBV6-4 and TRBJ2-1, with D tentatively TRBD2 (5 bases). V was clipped by 10 bases and J by 5 bases, with 12 bases between them. Germline CDR1 and CDR2: MRHNA and SNTAGT. The length of the CDR3 is 12 residues. CDR3: CANLDGNNEQFF. The DNA of the CDR3 is TGTGCCAACCTGGACGGGAACAATGAGCAGTTCTTC.

The rearrangement links TRBV24-1 to TRBJ1-5; D is unclear. CDR1 is KGHDR and CDR2 is SFDVKD in the germline V gene. The CDR3 is 13 amino acids. V shed 4 bases and J shed 0 bases, with 3 bases lying between them. This CDR3 reads CATSETSNQPQHF. DNA of the CDR3: TGTGCCACCAGTGAGACTAGCAATCAGCCCCAGCATTTT.